The present entry profiles one T cell receptor (beta chain) with its context. Its antigen target is currently unknown. One base away there is no much larger clone; base qualities are not given. Genomic DNA was isolated using the Qiagen DNeasy kit from unsorted PBMCs as well as from negatively selected CD4+ and CD8+ fractions. Amplification of TCR beta CDR3 regions was done by immunoSEQ multiplex PCR with primers that anneal to V and J segments. A synthetic immune receptor repertoire was used to minimize amplification bias, and any residual bias was removed computationally once sequencing was done. Turning to the authors' computational methods: Repertoire diversity was quantified as the Shannon entropy index using custom Python scripts. Unsorted, CD4+ and CD8+ repertoires were examined separately, except in combined analyses, for which CD4+ and CD8+ sequences were merged in silico. Clonal expansion was defined as a frequency increase of at least 2-fold after treatment compared with C1D1, and clones undetected at baseline were assigned a pseudocount of 0.5. Clones with 0 or 1 copy at C1D1 were defined as singleton clones, while clones with 2 or more copies were defined as non-singleton clones. Clones expanded in unsorted samples were annotated as CD4+, CD8+ or unknown by matching protein sequences in sorted samples from the same patient. Wilcoxon tests on paired samples were used to test diversity changes from C1D1 to C4D1. Imported from immuneACCESS, the table was reduced by TCRdb to in-frame sequences with V and J called. These copies leave out some clones; in studies compared against another copy, an unresolved V gene accounts for under half, and the cause of the remainder is not known. The V and J calls and clone size are taken from that table; D and trimming were inferred from the DNA. This sample holds about 40,000 clones; 78% were observed only once. The ten top clones hold 13% of the sample.

The CDR3 goes from the cysteine to the phenylalanine over 15 residues. CDR3 DNA is the only sequence kept; it has 45 bases, read in frame from the first base. Deletion took 1 base off V and 1 base off J, with a span of 7 bases between the germline ends. The germline V gene yields SNHLY for CDR1 and FYNNEI for CDR2. The sample belongs to a study of PD-1 blockade in classical Hodgkin lymphoma (dated by TCRdb to 2020 to 2022). About the full investigation: Nivolumab dosing was 3 mg/kg intravenously every 2 weeks, continuing until either disease progression or unacceptable toxicity. The study used TCR beta sequencing and CyTOF to define a peripheral blood immune signature of response to PD-1 blockade in classical Hodgkin lymphoma. Paper-wide results and their limitations: Among trial patients, those achieving complete response had baseline diversity similar to that of newly diagnosed patients, while diversity was significantly lower in partial responders and progressors. Baseline TCR diversity was reported to be lower in newly diagnosed patients than in healthy donors, and even lower in relapsed/refractory patients. By C4D1, a significant rise was seen in CD4+ TCR diversity but not in CD8+ TCR diversity (p=0.0027 vs p=0.16), and the rise was most apparent among complete responders (p=0.02). Lower diversity was seen in patients whose nivolumab began less than 1 year after ASCT, and these patients were left out of later analyses so that immune reconstitution would not confound the results. Only a single clinical trial cohort was studied, and what caused the repertoire differences, possibly disease activity or prior therapy, remained undefined.

In the paper's terms, the time point label means: cycle 1 day 1 (C1D1), immediately before nivolumab initiation. Every trial patient had relapsed following autologous stem cell transplantation, and prior brentuximab vedotin exposure was what differed among cohorts A, B and C. The trial cohort was composed of over 50 patients with relapsed/refractory classical Hodgkin lymphoma, for whom complete response, partial response or progressive disease was recorded as best overall response. Trial patients were treated with single-agent nivolumab in the multi-cohort phase II CheckMate 205 trial. An independent review committee assessed best overall response by applying the 2007 International Working Group response criteria. Trial PBMCs were obtained immediately prior to nivolumab initiation (C1D1) and on therapy at cycle 2 day 1 and cycle 4 day 1. Peripheral blood was collected in 8 mL Vacutainer Cell Preparation Tubes, from which PBMCs were isolated by centrifugation and then cryopreserved.

Sample: peripheral blood mononuclear cells (PBMCs), taken at baseline. The chain employs TRBV2 and TRBJ2-2; TRBD1 is perhaps the D gene, given 5 matching bases. The TCR comes from a human donor with classical Hodgkin lymphoma. CDR3 loop: CASSEGRVNTGELFF. The DNA is as follows: TGTGCCAGCAGTGAAGGCAGGGTGAACACCGGGGAGCTGTTTTTT.